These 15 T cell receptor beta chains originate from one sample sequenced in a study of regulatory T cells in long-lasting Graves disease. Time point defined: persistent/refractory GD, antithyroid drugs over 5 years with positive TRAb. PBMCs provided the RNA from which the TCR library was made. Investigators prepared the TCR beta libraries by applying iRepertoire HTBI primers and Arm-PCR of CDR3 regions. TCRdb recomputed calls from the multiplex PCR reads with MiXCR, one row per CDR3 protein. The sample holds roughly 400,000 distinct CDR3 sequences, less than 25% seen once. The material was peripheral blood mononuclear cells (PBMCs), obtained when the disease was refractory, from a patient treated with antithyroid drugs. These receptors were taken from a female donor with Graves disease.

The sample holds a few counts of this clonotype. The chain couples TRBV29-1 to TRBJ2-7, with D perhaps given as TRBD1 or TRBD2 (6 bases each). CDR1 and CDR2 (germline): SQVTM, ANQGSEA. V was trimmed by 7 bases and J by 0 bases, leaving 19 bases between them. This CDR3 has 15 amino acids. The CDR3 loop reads CSATGQRGASYEQYF. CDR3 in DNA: TGCAGCGCAACCGGGCAGAGGGGGGCCTCCTACGAGCAGTACTTC.

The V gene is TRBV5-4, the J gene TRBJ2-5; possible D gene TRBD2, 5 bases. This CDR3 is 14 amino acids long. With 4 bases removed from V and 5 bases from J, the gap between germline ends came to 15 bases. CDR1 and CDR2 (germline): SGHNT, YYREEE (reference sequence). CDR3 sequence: CASSMTPRGETQYF. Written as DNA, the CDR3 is TGTGCCAGCAGCATGACTCCCCGAGGGGAGACCCAGTACTTC.

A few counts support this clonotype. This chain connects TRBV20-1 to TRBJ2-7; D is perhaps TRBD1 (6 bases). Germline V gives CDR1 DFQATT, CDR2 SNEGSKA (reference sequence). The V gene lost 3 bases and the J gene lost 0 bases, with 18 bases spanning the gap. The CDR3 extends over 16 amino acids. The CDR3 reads CSASSQGTSLSYEQYF. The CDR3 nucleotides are TGCAGTGCTAGTTCACAAGGGACATCTCTCTCCTACGAGCAGTACTTC.

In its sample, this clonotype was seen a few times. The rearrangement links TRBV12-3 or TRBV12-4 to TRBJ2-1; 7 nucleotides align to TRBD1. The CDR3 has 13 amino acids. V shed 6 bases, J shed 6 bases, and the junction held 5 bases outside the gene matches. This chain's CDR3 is CASSPGTANEQFF. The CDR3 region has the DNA TGTGCCAGCAGCCCCGGGACAGCCAATGAGCAGTTCTTC.

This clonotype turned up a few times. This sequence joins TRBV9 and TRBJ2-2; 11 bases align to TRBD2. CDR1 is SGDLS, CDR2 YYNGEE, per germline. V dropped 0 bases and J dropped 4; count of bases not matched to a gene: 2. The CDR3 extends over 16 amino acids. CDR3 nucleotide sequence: TGTGCCAGCAGCGTAGAGCTAGCGGGGGGCACCGGGGAGCTGTTTTTT. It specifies CASSVELAGGTGELFF.

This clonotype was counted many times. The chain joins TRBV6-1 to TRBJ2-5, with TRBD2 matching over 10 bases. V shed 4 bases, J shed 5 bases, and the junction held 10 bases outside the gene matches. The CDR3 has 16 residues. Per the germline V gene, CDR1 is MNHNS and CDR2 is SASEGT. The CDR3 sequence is CASSAAGGPPGETQYF. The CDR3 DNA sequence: TGTGCCAGCAGTGCAGCGGGAGGGCCCCCAGGCGAGACCCAGTACTTC.

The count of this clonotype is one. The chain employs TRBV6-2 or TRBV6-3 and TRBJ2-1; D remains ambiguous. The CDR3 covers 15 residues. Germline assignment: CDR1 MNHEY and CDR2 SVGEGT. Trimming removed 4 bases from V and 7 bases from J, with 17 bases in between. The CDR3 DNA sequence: TGTGCCAGCAGTTCCCGTTCGGCAGGTAGGAATGAGCAGTTCTTC. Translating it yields CASSSRSAGRNEQFF.

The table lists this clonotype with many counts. The DNA for the CDR3 is TGTGCCAGCGGCCCCGGGACAGGACACTACGAGCAGTACTTC. It encodes CASGPGTGHYEQYF. The rearrangement joins TRBV6-1 to TRBJ2-7, with 8 bases fitting TRBD1. J lost 3 bases, V lost 8 bases, and 9 bases had no gene match. This CDR3 has 14 residues. CDR1 is MNHNS and CDR2 is SASEGT in the germline V gene.

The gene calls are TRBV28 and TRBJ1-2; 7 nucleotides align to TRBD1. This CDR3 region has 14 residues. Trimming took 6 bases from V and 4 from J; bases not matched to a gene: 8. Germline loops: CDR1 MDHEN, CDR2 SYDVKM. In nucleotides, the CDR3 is TGTGCCAGCAGCCCGGGACAGCAATTCTATGGCTACACCTTC. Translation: CASSPGQQFYGYTF.

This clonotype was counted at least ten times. The CDR3 is CASSRTGLGNTEAFF. The CDR3 nucleotides read TGTGCCAGCAGCAGGACAGGCTTGGGTAACACTGAAGCTTTCTTT. V gene TRBV3-1 combines with J gene TRBJ1-1; 7 bases match TRBD1. Per the germline V gene, CDR1 is LGHDT and CDR2 is YNNKEL (reference sequence). V shed 5 bases and J 2 bases; nucleotides not matched to a gene: 8. There are 15 residues in the CDR3.

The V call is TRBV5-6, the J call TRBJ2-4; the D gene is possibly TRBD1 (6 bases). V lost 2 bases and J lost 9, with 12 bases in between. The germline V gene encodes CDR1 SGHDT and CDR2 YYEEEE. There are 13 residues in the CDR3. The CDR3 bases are TGTGCCAGCAGCTTACGACAGGCTGGCATTCAGTACTTC. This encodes CASSLRQAGIQYF.

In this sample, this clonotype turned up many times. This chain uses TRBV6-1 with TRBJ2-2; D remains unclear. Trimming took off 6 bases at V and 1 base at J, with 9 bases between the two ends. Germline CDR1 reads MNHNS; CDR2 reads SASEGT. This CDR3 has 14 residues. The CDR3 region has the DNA TGTGCCAGCAGGCCTCCGCAGAACACCGGGGAGCTGTTTTTT. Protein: CASRPPQNTGELFF.

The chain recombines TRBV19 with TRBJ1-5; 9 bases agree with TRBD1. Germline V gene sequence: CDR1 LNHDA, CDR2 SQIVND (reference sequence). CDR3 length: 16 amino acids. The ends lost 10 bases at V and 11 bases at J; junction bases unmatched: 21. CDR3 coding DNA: TGTGCCACCTCTACCGGTTTGGGGGACAGGGCTAGGACCCAGCATTTT. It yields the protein CATSTGLGDRARTQHF.

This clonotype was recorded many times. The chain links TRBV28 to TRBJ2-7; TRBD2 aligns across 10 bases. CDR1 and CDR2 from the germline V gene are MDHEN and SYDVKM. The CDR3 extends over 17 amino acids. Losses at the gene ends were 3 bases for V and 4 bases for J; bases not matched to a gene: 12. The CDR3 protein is CASSLGPLAGDRYEQYF. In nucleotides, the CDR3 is TGTGCCAGCAGTTTGGGACCCCTAGCGGGAGATCGTTACGAGCAGTACTTC.

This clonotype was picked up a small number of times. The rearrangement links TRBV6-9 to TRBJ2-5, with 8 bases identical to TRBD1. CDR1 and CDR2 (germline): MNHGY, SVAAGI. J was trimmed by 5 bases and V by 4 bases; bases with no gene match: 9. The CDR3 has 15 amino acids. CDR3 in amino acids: CASSSQDRVVETQYF. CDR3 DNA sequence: TGTGCCAGCAGTTCCCAGGACAGGGTTGTTGAGACCCAGTACTTC.